Listed here is a single TCR beta chain. Its target is unknown. Repertoires were generated with immunoSEQ multiplex PCR, while TCRdb's copy carries only in-frame clones and drops some. Here the sample spans some 90,000 clones, 86% being singletons. These data originate in a study of T cell responses to AZD1222 COVID-19 vaccine. Whole-study findings and limits: Repertoire samples came only from after the peak T cell response.

Trimming pared 6 bases from V and 7 bases from J, leaving 12 bases between. Germline CDR1 reads MNHEY; CDR2 reads SVGAGI. CDR3 size: 12 residues. Sequences were derived from peripheral blood, sampled on day 0 of AZD1222 vaccination. This TCR derives from an adult in good health. The gene calls are TRBV6-5 and TRBJ1-1; no clear D. The CDR3 nucleotides read TGTGCCAGCAGCCTACCCGAGGGTGAAGCTTTCTTT. Translation gives CASSLPEGEAFF.